Below, 31 T cell receptor beta chains from the same sample are listed, as sequenced in a study of CXCR3-negative and CXCR3-positive naive CD8 T cells. Study results and caveats: CXCR3-negative naive cells had less hydrophobic TRB CDR3s than did CXCR3-positive naive cells.

Libraries of TRB cDNA were made by 5' RACE and carried UMIs. TCRdb re-called the 5' RACE reads and shows each CDR3 protein once, DNA omitted. This sample contains roughly 93,000 distinct CDR3 sequences. Which antigens these TCRs recognize remains unknown. The sample taken for sequencing was naive CXCR3+ CD8+ T cells from blood. The sample's subset: CD45RO-CCR7+CD27+CD95- naive CD8+ T cells expressing CXCR3 (TNR3+). These receptors originate from a human donor in good health. Some clones in this sample may be carry-over from other donors' samples.

This rearrangement joins TRBV4-3 to TRBJ1-1; as DNA is missing, the TRBD1 call by TCRdb cannot be tested. CDR3 length: 16 residues. CDR1 and CDR2 (germline): LGHNA, YSLEER. The CDR3 loop is CASSQEQGAGNTEAFF.

This sequence joins TRBV29-1 and TRBJ2-5. This CDR3 spans 12 amino acids. Germline CDR1 is SQVTM and CDR2 is ANQGSEA. This CDR3 reads CSVEEYQETQYF.

This chain joins TRBV14 and TRBJ2-2; the TCRdb call, TRBD1, lacks DNA for checking. CDR1 and CDR2 from the germline V gene are SGHDN and FVKESK. The CDR3 loop spans 16 amino acids. CDR3 residues: CASRQTGQSNTGELFF. Together with reference TRBV14 and TRBJ2-2, the CDR3 gives the full variable domain: EAGVTQFPSHSVIEKGQTVTLRCDPISGHDNLYWYRRVMGKEIKFLLHFVKESKQDESGMPNNRFLAERTGGTYSTLKVQPAELEDSGVYFCASRQTGQSNTGELFFGEGSRLTVL.

The chain has TRBV28 and TRBJ2-5. The germline CDR1 and CDR2 sequences are MDHEN and SYDVKM. This CDR3 contains 12 residues. The CDR3 sequence is CASNKIAETQYF. Together with reference TRBV28 and TRBJ2-5, the CDR3 gives the full variable domain: DVKVTQSSRYLVKRTGEKVFLECVQDMDHENMFWYRQDPGLGLRLIYFSYDVKMKEKGDIPEGYSVSREKKERFSLILESASTNQTSMYLCASNKIAETQYFGPGTRLLVL.

The chain recombines TRBV20-1 with TRBJ2-1; TCRdb lists TRBD2, though no DNA is available to test this call. The germline CDR1 and CDR2 sequences are DFQATT and SNEGSKA (reference sequence). This CDR3 has 15 residues. The CDR3 protein is CSASDSGGASNEQFF.

The V gene is TRBV28, the J gene TRBJ1-2; TCRdb calls TRBD1, which cannot be checked without DNA. This CDR3 spans 12 amino acids. Per germline, CDR1 MDHEN and CDR2 SYDVKM. CDR3 in amino acids: CASRGDSYGYTF.

The gene calls are TRBV7-2 and TRBJ2-1; there is no DNA to check the TCRdb D call of TRBD2. CDR1 SGHTA and CDR2 FQGNSA come from the germline V gene. The CDR3 is 18 amino acids. The CDR3 protein is CASSLGSGGPISYNEQFF.

This chain connects TRBV7-6 to TRBJ1-2; TCRdb indicates TRBD1, and absent DNA this call remains unverified. CDR1 and CDR2 (germline): SGHVS, FNYEAQ. The CDR3 has 15 residues. This chain's CDR3 is CASSRSTGQNYGYTF.

V usage is TRBV11-3 and J usage is TRBJ1-6; TCRdb indicates TRBD1, and absent DNA this call remains unverified. CDR3 size: 16 residues. CDR1 and CDR2 (germline): SGHNT, YENEEA. The CDR3: CASSSLDVSYNSPLHF. The full variable domain, in which reference TRBV11-3 and TRBJ1-6 provide the parts outside the CDR3, is EAGVVQSPRYKIIEKKQPVAFWCNPISGHNTLYWYLQNLGQGPELLIRYENEEAVDDSQLPKDRFSAERLKGVDSTLKIQPAELGDSAVYLCASSSLDVSYNSPLHFGNGTRLTVT.

The chain employs TRBV7-9 and TRBJ1-2; as DNA is missing, the TRBD1 call by TCRdb cannot be tested. The CDR3 extends over 15 amino acids. The germline CDR1 and CDR2 sequences are SEHNR and FQNEAQ (reference sequence). The CDR3 region is CASSLIDRVGDGYTF.

The rearrangement joins TRBV5-6 to TRBJ2-1. The germline V gene has CDR1 SGHDT and CDR2 YYEEEE. This CDR3 spans 16 amino acids. The CDR3 loop reads CASSFDDRRVLNEQFF. Filled out from reference TRBV5-6 and TRBJ2-1, the complete variable domain reads DAGVTQSPTHLIKTRGQQVTLRCSPKSGHDTVSWYQQALGQGPQFIFQYYEEEERQRGNFPDRFSGHQFPNYSSELNVNALLLGDSALYLCASSFDDRRVLNEQFFGPGTRLTVL.

The rearrangement joins TRBV6-2 or TRBV6-3 to TRBJ2-1; the TCRdb D gene call, TRBD1, has no DNA to confirm it. This CDR3 has 13 amino acids. Looked up from germline, CDR1 is MNHEY and CDR2 is SVGEGT. CDR3 region: CASTWVPYNEQFF.

This rearrangement joins TRBV28 to TRBJ1-6; TCRdb selects TRBD1, and the lack of DNA leaves this call unchecked. CDR3 length equals 14 residues. Germline CDR1 and CDR2: MDHEN and SYDVKM. The CDR3 here is CASSLYQGGSPLHF.

The chain links TRBV7-6 to TRBJ2-3. The CDR3 extends over 13 amino acids. The germline CDR1 and CDR2 sequences are SGHVS and FNYEAQ. CDR3: CASSFPRSDTQYF. Full variable domain (rest looked up from reference TRBV7-6 and TRBJ2-3): GAGVSQSPRYKVTKRGQDVALRCDPISGHVSLYWYRQALGQGPEFLTYFNYEAQQDKSGLPNDRFSAERPEGSISTLTIQRTEQRDSAMYRCASSFPRSDTQYFGPGTRLTVL.

This chain joins TRBV7-6 and TRBJ2-3; TCRdb reports TRBD1, a call that lacks DNA to check it against. Per the germline V gene, CDR1 is SGHVS and CDR2 is FNYEAQ. CDR3 length: 14 residues. This chain's CDR3 is CASRGPGRPDTQYF.

The V call is TRBV11-3, the J call TRBJ2-1; TCRdb returns TRBD2, unconfirmable since there is no DNA. Germline V gene data show CDR1 as SGHNT and CDR2 as YENEEA. There are 18 residues in the CDR3. CDR3: CASSLEPPTSGRNNEQFF.

The chain combines TRBV7-3 with TRBJ2-1. The CDR3 contains 13 residues. The germline V gene encodes CDR1 SGHTA and CDR2 FQGTGA. The CDR3 loop reads CASSSDIYNEQFF.

This sequence joins TRBV5-6 and TRBJ1-1. Germline lookup yields CDR1 SGHDT and CDR2 YYEEEE. The CDR3 covers 13 residues. CDR3 amino acids: CASSFGPNTEAFF.

This sequence joins TRBV7-2 and TRBJ2-3; TCRdb reports TRBD2, a call that lacks DNA to check it against. CDR3 size: 15 residues. Looked up from germline, CDR1 is SGHTA and CDR2 is FQGNSA. The CDR3 region is CASSNLWRTADTQYF. The complete variable domain, with remaining parts taken from reference TRBV7-2 and TRBJ2-3, reads GAGVSQSPSNKVTEKGKDVELRCDPISGHTALYWYRQSLGQGLEFLIYFQGNSAPDKSGLPSDRFSAERTGGSVSTLTIQRTQQEDSAVYLCASSNLWRTADTQYFGPGTRLTVL.

This chain connects TRBV30 to TRBJ2-5; TCRdb's D call, TRBD2, is unchecked because there is no DNA. The germline CDR1 and CDR2 sequences are GTSNPN and SVGIG (reference sequence). The CDR3 has 14 residues. CDR3 loop: CSWIPWLDTETQYF.

The V gene is TRBV11-2, the J gene TRBJ2-5; without DNA, the TCRdb call of TRBD1 cannot be checked. The CDR3 is 14 residues long. From germline, CDR1 is SGHAT and CDR2 FQNNGV. CDR3 sequence: CASSPGQGGETQYF.

This chain joins TRBV12-3 or TRBV12-4 and TRBJ2-7; as DNA is missing, the TRBD1 call by TCRdb cannot be tested. There are 14 residues in the CDR3. CDR3 loop: CASSPGRPFYEQYF.

The V and J genes are TRBV29-1 and TRBJ2-1; lacking DNA, the TRBD2 call made by TCRdb goes unchecked. Per the germline V gene, CDR1 is SQVTM and CDR2 is ANQGSEA. The CDR3 is 16 residues long. CDR3 sequence: CSVEGSGGRDYNEQFF.

This chain links TRBV6-5 with TRBJ2-5; as DNA is missing, the TRBD2 call by TCRdb cannot be tested. CDR1 and CDR2 from the germline V gene are MNHEY and SVGAGI. CDR3 length equals 18 residues. CDR3 in amino acids: CASSYSFRGSGGEETQYF.

The rearrangement uses TRBV7-9 and TRBJ2-7; TCRdb gives TRBD2 as the D gene, but with no DNA this cannot be confirmed. The germline V gene has CDR1 SEHNR and CDR2 FQNEAQ (reference sequence). The CDR3 contains 14 residues. The CDR3 sequence is CASALDIEYYEQYF.

The chain links TRBV28 to TRBJ2-7; TCRdb's D gene call, TRBD1, goes unchecked for lack of DNA. The CDR3 covers 15 residues. From germline, CDR1 is MDHEN and CDR2 SYDVKM. The CDR3 protein is CASSSIGGRSYEQYF.

The chain has TRBV6-2 or TRBV6-3 and TRBJ2-7; the TCRdb D gene call, TRBD1, has no DNA to confirm it. The CDR3 is made up of 14 amino acids. From germline, CDR1 is MNHEY and CDR2 SVGEGT. CDR3 loop: CASSYDDALYEQYF.

The CDR3 here is CASSLVGSEAFF. V gene TRBV7-2 combines with J gene TRBJ1-1. CDR1 is SGHTA, CDR2 FQGNSA, per germline. CDR3 size: 12 residues.

The rearrangement uses TRBV7-3 and TRBJ1-6; TCRdb calls TRBD1, which cannot be checked without DNA. CDR1 and CDR2 (germline): SGHTA, FQGTGA. The CDR3 totals 15 residues. The CDR3 sequence: CASSHGQGIPSPLHF.

This rearrangement joins TRBV15 to TRBJ2-3; TCRdb reports TRBD1, a call that lacks DNA to check it against. Per germline, CDR1 LNHNV and CDR2 YYDKDF (reference sequence). The CDR3 spans 15 residues. The CDR3 here is CATSVYRGPSDTQYF.

The chain combines TRBV7-3 with TRBJ2-3; the D call of TRBD2 rests on TCRdb alone, since no DNA is present to check it. The CDR3 extends over 16 amino acids. Germline V gene sequence: CDR1 SGHTA, CDR2 FQGTGA. CDR3 sequence: CASRPGREGVSDTQYF.